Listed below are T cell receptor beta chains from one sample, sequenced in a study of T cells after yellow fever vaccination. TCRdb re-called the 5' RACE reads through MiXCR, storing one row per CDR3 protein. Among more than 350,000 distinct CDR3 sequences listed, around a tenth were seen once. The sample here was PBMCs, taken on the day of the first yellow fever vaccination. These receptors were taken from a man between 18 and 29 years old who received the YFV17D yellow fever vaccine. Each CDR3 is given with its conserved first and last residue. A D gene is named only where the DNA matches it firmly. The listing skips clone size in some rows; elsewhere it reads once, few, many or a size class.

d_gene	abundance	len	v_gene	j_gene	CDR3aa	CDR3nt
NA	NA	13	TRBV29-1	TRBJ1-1	CSVRSRLDTEAFF	TGCAGCGTCCGTTCAAGGCTAGACACTGAAGCTTTCTTT
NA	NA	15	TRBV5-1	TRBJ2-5	CASSLDLQGSETQYF	TGCGCCAGCAGCTTGGATTTGCAGGGGTCAGAGACCCAGTACTTC
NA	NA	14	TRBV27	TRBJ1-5	CASSLVGARQPQHF	TGTGCCAGCAGTTTAGTGGGGGCACGGCAGCCCCAGCATTTT
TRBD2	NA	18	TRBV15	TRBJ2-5	CATSRDAGLAGGRETQYF	TGTGCCACCAGCAGAGATGCGGGACTAGCGGGGGGGCGGGAGACCCAGTACTTC
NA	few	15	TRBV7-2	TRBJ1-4	CASSPNGATNEKLFF	TGTGCCAGCAGCCCAAACGGTGCAACTAATGAAAAACTGTTTTTT
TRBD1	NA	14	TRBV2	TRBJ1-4	CASTLQGSNEKLFF	TGTGCCAGCACCCTACAGGGGTCTAATGAAAAACTGTTTTTT
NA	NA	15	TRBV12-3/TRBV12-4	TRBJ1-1	CASTPSGGSNTEAFF	TGTGCCAGCACCCCAAGCGGGGGGTCGAACACTGAAGCTTTCTTT
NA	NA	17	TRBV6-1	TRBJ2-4	CASSEALALGAKNIQYF	TGTGCCAGCAGTGAAGCGCTGGCCCTTGGGGCCAAAAACATTCAGTACTTC
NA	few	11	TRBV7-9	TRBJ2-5	CASSLNSDSYF	TGTGCCAGCAGCTTAAACAGTGACTCTTACTTC
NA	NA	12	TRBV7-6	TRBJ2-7	CASSGAPYEQYF	TGTGCCAGCAGCGGGGCACCTTACGAGCAGTACTTC
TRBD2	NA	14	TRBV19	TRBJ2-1	CASSIGGGAGEQFF	TGTGCCAGTAGTATAGGCGGGGGGGCCGGTGAGCAGTTCTTC
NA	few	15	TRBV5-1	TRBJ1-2	CASSFASGGPYGYTF	TGCGCCAGCAGCTTTGCCTCCGGGGGACCTTATGGCTACACCTTC